What follows are 25 T cell receptor beta chains derived from one specimen sequenced in a study of blood T cell repertoires in COVID-19. Using immunoSEQ multiplex PCR, the repertoire was profiled, and TCRdb retains in-frame clones only, with some absent. The data show some 150,000 clones, 86% seen once. Sequencing was performed on PBMCs or T cells enriched from blood (not recorded which). Receptors were obtained from a man aged 50 or older who had recovered from COVID-19.

The genes are TRBV27 and TRBJ1-6; D might be TRBD1 (5 bases). Germline V gene data show CDR1 as MNHEY and CDR2 as SMNVEV (reference sequence). CDR3 length: 16 residues. The V end lost 3 bases, the J end lost 5 bases, and 14 bases lay between the germline ends. CDR3 sequence: CASSLSGPANNSPLHF. The CDR3 nucleotides read TGTGCCAGCAGTTTGTCAGGGCCAGCTAATAATTCACCCCTCCACTTT.

V and J are TRBV7-2 and TRBJ2-1, with D tentatively TRBD1 (7 bases). This CDR3 is 15 amino acids long. V was pared by 1 base and J by 14 bases, with 21 bases between. Germline V lookup: CDR1 SGHTA, CDR2 FQGNSA. The CDR3 coding sequence is TGTGCCAGCAGCTTAGGGTCCCAGGGGGGATCGCCCAAGTTCTTC. Translation: CASSLGSQGGSPKFF.

V is TRBV11-2 and J is TRBJ1-1, with TRBD1 matching over 7 bases. J gave up 1 base and V 4 bases, and 6 bases lay outside the gene matches. From germline, CDR1 is SGHAT and CDR2 FQNNGV. The CDR3 spans 15 residues. DNA of the CDR3: TGTGCCAGCAGCTCTCCGAGACAGGGGAACACTGAAGCTTTCTTT. It codes for CASSSPRQGNTEAFF.

The chain carries TRBV6-4 and TRBJ2-7; 13 nucleotides align to TRBD2. The CDR3 sequence is 17 residues long. V lost 4 bases, J lost 5 bases, and 11 bases stayed unmatched. Per the germline V gene, CDR1 is MRHNA and CDR2 is SNTAGT. The CDR3 DNA sequence: TGTGCCAGCAGTGGCCCGTCCCCGGGACTAGCGGGAAACGAGCAGTACTTC. Translated: CASSGPSPGLAGNEQYF.

The chain combines TRBV14 with TRBJ1-6; no definite D call. This CDR3 is built from 16 residues. Germline values: CDR1 SGHDN, CDR2 FVKESK. Between the trimmed V and J ends, which lost 3 bases and 7 bases, there was a span of 16 bases. The DNA of the CDR3 is TGTGCCAGCAGCCAGATTGCTCGGAGGACCAATTCACCCCTCCACTTT. Translation gives CASSQIARRTNSPLHF.

The chain couples TRBV28 to TRBJ1-2; tentative D call: TRBD1 (6 bases). From germline, CDR1 is MDHEN and CDR2 SYDVKM. Trimming shortened V by 3 bases and J by 4 bases, and 12 bases separated the two germline ends. This CDR3 region has 14 residues. CDR3 sequence reads: CASSFPDRSYGYTF. In DNA form, the CDR3 reads TGTGCCAGCAGTTTCCCAGACAGGTCCTATGGCTACACCTTC.

The genes are TRBV24-1 and TRBJ1-5, with a tentative D call TRBD1 (5 bases). The V end was cut by 5 bases, the J end by 6 bases, with 13 bases between. Germline CDR1 KGHDR, CDR2 SFDVKD. This CDR3 comprises 14 residues. CDR3 sequence (DNA): TGTGCCACCAGTGCCCCCGGGGGGAGTCAGCCCCAGCATTTT. Its protein product is CATSAPGGSQPQHF.

The CDR3 reads CASSRQANYGYTF. CDR3 in DNA: TGTGCCAGCAGCCGACAGGCTAACTATGGCTACACCTTC. V and J are TRBV5-5 and TRBJ1-2; D may be TRBD1 (6 bases). CDR1 is SGHKS, CDR2 YYEKEE, per germline (reference sequence). The CDR3 has 13 residues. With 4 bases removed from V and 0 bases from J, the gap between germline ends came to 7 bases.

The chain combines TRBV3-1 (or the pseudogene TRBV3-2) with TRBJ1-2, with D tentatively TRBD1 (5 bases). This CDR3 spans 14 amino acids. The germline V gene encodes CDR1 LGHDT and CDR2 YNNKEL (reference sequence). V gave up 0 bases and J gave up 6 bases, with 11 bases separating them. CDR3 DNA: TGTGCCAGCAGCCAAGAGCAGGGATGCCATGGCTACACCTTC. This sequence encodes CASSQEQGCHGYTF.

V usage is TRBV19 and J usage is TRBJ1-6, with a tentative D call TRBD1 (6 bases). Germline CDR1 reads LNHDA; CDR2 reads SQIVND (reference sequence). CDR3 size: 14 residues. Trimming stripped 3 bases from V and 8 bases from J, with 11 bases between. This CDR3 is CASSITNRDSPLHF. The CDR3 nucleotides read TGTGCCAGTAGTATTACGAACAGGGATTCACCCCTCCACTTT.

Only a few counts were recorded for this clone. The chain has TRBV7-9 and TRBJ2-7; 10 nucleotides line up with TRBD2. The germline V gene has CDR1 SEHNR and CDR2 FQNEAQ (reference sequence). J gave up 0 bases and V 4 bases, and 12 bases lay outside the gene matches. This CDR3 contains 18 residues. The CDR3, as DNA: TGTGCCAGCAGCTCCCTCGGGACTAGCGCGCGATCCTCCTACGAGCAGTACTTC. This codes for CASSSLGTSARSSYEQYF.

The chain links TRBV7-4 to TRBJ1-2; TRBD1 matches 10 bases. Germline V gene data show CDR1 as SGHVT and CDR2 as SQSDAQ. The CDR3 has 16 amino acids. After removal of 5 bases from V and 9 bases from J, the junction contained 15 bases not matched to a gene. The CDR3 region has the DNA TGTGCCAGCAGCCGAGGGACAGGGGAAAGGCTAGGTAGCTACACCTTC. Amino acids: CASSRGTGERLGSYTF. Full variable domain (rest looked up from reference TRBV7-4 and TRBJ1-2): GAGVSQSPRYKVAKRGRDVALRCDSISGHVTLYWYRQTLGQGSEVLTYSQSDAQRDKSGRPSGRFSAERPERSVSTLKIQRTEQGDSAVYLCASSRGTGERLGSYTFGSGTRLTVV.

The sample holds a few counts of this clone. This chain connects TRBV2 to TRBJ1-6; D is perhaps TRBD1 (6 bases). Germline V lookup: CDR1 SNHLY, CDR2 FYNNEI. Trimming removed 4 bases at V and 7 bases at J, with 17 bases between. The CDR3 spans 16 residues. CDR3 protein: CASSAETGFLNSPLHF. The CDR3 DNA is TGTGCCAGCAGTGCCGAAACAGGGTTCCTCAATTCACCCCTCCACTTT.

The V gene is TRBV11-3, the J gene TRBJ2-3; D possibly corresponds to TRBD1 (6 bases). This CDR3 is 16 amino acids long. Per the germline V gene, CDR1 is SGHNT and CDR2 is YENEEA. V was clipped by 2 bases and J by 0 bases, with 12 bases between them. The CDR3 sequence: CASSLTGMGSTDTQYF. Here the CDR3 DNA reads TGTGCCAGCAGCTTAACAGGGATGGGGAGCACAGATACGCAGTATTTT.

This chain uses TRBV28 with TRBJ1-5; 9 nucleotides agree with TRBD1. Per germline, CDR1 MDHEN and CDR2 SYDVKM. The CDR3 runs 15 residues. J gave up 5 bases and V 6 bases, and 8 bases lay outside the gene matches. CDR3 sequence: CASSYGTGRHQPQHF. In DNA form, the CDR3 reads TGTGCCAGCAGCTACGGGACAGGGCGTCATCAGCCCCAGCATTTT.

The V call is TRBV28, the J call TRBJ1-2; TRBD1 matches at 7 bases. This CDR3 is built from 14 residues. The J segment lost 6 bases and the V segment lost 6 bases, leaving 10 bases of the junction unmatched. CDR1 is MDHEN and CDR2 is SYDVKM in the germline V gene. CDR3 residues: CASSPPQGRNGYTF. For the CDR3, the DNA is TGTGCCAGCAGCCCACCACAGGGGAGAAATGGCTACACCTTC.

The genes are TRBV5-1 and TRBJ2-5; 10 bases align to TRBD1. Germline loops: CDR1 SGHRS, CDR2 YFSETQ. The J segment lost 3 bases and the V segment lost 4 bases, leaving 3 bases of the junction unmatched. The CDR3 spans 14 residues. CDR3 nucleotide sequence: TGCGCCAGCAGCCCCGGGACAGGGGAAGAGACCCAGTACTTC. It codes for CASSPGTGEETQYF. Based on the CDR3 plus reference TRBV5-1 and TRBJ2-5, the full variable domain is KAGVTQTPRYLIKTRGQQVTLSCSPISGHRSVSWYQQTPGQGLQFLFEYFSETQRNKGNFPGRFSGRQFSNSRSEMNVSTLELGDSALYLCASSPGTGEETQYFGPGTRLLVL.

The CDR3 DNA reads as TGTGCCAGCAGCTCAATGACTGGCGGGAGTTACGAGCAGTACTTC. Its protein is CASSSMTGGSYEQYF. V usage is TRBV6-6 and J usage is TRBJ2-7; TRBD2 matches at 7 bases. This CDR3 has 15 residues. V shed 6 bases and J 4 bases; nucleotides not matched to a gene: 12. Germline V gene data show CDR1 as MNHNY and CDR2 as SVGAGI (reference sequence).

V and J are TRBV29-1 and TRBJ1-1, with 7 bases fitting TRBD1. The CDR3 loop spans 12 amino acids. With V trimmed by 6 bases and J by 11 bases, 12 bases remained unmatched. Germline lookup yields CDR1 SQVTM and CDR2 ANQGSEA. The CDR3 nucleotides are TGCAGCGTAGATCTTGGCAGGGGGGTCGCTTTCTTT. Translation gives CSVDLGRGVAFF.

This sequence joins TRBV4-1 and TRBJ1-1, with TRBD1 matching over 7 bases. Germline V gene sequence: CDR1 MGHRA, CDR2 YSYEKL. This CDR3 spans 15 amino acids. Trimming took 5 bases from V and 0 from J; bases not matched to a gene: 6. The DNA of the CDR3 is TGCGCCAGCAGCTTTTTGGACAGGATGAACACTGAAGCTTTCTTT. Translation gives CASSFLDRMNTEAFF.

V is TRBV4-1 and J is TRBJ2-1, with 12 bases identical to TRBD2. Germline loops: CDR1 MGHRA, CDR2 YSYEKL. The ends lost 8 bases at V and 0 bases at J; junction bases unmatched: 11. This CDR3 has 18 amino acids. The CDR3 loop is CASRWTSGDPSSYNEQFF. The CDR3, as DNA: TGCGCCAGCCGGTGGACTAGCGGGGACCCGAGCTCCTACAATGAGCAGTTCTTC.

Remarks on this clone: Germline and junction disagree at one end, which may indicate a read error. Here the CDR3 DNA reads TGTGCCAGCAGTTACCCGTCGACGCTACATGAGGTCTTT. It specifies CASSYPSTLHEVF. The chain uses TRBV6-5 and TRBJ1-1; D remains ambiguous. Germline CDR1 and CDR2: MNHEY and SVGAGI. This CDR3 is 13 amino acids long.

The chain links TRBV30 to TRBJ2-7; D perhaps matches TRBD2 (5 bases). This CDR3 region has 14 residues. Germline V gives CDR1 GTSNPN, CDR2 SVGIG (reference sequence). V was cut by 3 bases and J by 4 bases, with 16 bases left in between. This CDR3 reads CAWRGSDLIYEQYF. DNA of the CDR3: TGTGCCTGGAGAGGTAGCGACCTGATTTACGAGCAGTACTTC.

The chain employs TRBV24-1 and TRBJ2-3; 7 nucleotides agree with TRBD2. Trimming cost V 3 bases and J 2 bases; bases outside gene matches: 4. Germline V gene data show CDR1 as KGHDR and CDR2 as SFDVKD. The CDR3 sequence is 15 residues long. The chain's CDR3 is CATSDPLAYTDTQYF. As DNA, the CDR3 is TGTGCCACCAGTGATCCACTAGCGTACACAGATACGCAGTATTTT.

This clone was counted between two and nine times. The chain is built from TRBV6-1 and TRBJ1-5, with no clear D. The V gene's germline CDR1 is MNHNS and CDR2 SASEGT. The CDR3 loop spans 14 amino acids. Trimming took off 6 bases at V and 1 base at J, with 10 bases between the two ends. CDR3 DNA: TGTGCCAGCAGCCCAGTTCAAAGCAATCAGCCCCAGCATTTT. As protein: CASSPVQSNQPQHF.